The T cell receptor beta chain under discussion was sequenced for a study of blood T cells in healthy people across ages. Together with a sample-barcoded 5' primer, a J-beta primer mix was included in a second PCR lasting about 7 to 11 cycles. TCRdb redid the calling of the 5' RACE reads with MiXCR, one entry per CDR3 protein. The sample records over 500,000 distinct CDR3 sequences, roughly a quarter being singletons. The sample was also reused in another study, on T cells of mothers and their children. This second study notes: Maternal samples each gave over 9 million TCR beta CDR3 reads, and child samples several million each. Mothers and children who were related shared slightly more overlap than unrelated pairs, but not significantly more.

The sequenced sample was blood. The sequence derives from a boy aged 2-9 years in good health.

CDR3 residues: CAAQAGTGIPYEQYF. The DNA of the CDR3 is TGTGCCGCTCAAGCGGGGACAGGGATTCCCTACGAGCAGTACTTC. The J gene is TRBJ2-7, the V gene TRBV7-9, with 9 bases aligning to TRBD1. Losses at the gene ends were 11 bases for V and 2 bases for J; bases not matched to a gene: 13. This CDR3 comprises 15 residues. The V gene's germline CDR1 is SEHNR and CDR2 FQNEAQ (reference sequence).